Below, one T cell receptor beta chain is given with its context. The antigen is undetermined. This record belongs to a study of cytotoxic CD8 clonotypes in ibrutinib-treated CLL. Study at large: The response samples were taken once patients had been treated for a median of about 12 months, range 6 to 36. Findings of the study overall: Baseline levels of clonality went above those of age-matched healthy donors and moved with circulating CD8+ T-cell counts. Sustained-remission and progressing patients' sampling times differed.

Sequenced by immunoSEQ multiplex PCR; TCRdb stores in-frame clones only, minus some. The table lists 130,000 or so clones, about four fifths of them singletons. The germline gives CDR1 SGHRS, CDR2 YFSETQ. Germline trimming cut 2 bases from V and 2 bases from J; bases unmatched to any gene: 10. The CDR3 is 16 amino acids. The source was PBMCs, collected after 12 months of ibrutinib treatment. The TCR originated in a human donor with chronic lymphocytic leukemia. J is TRBJ2-7 and V is TRBV5-1; 7 positions match TRBD1. The CDR3 coding sequence is TGCGCCAGCAGCTTTGCCAGCTTGGGGACAGCCTACGAGCAGTACTTC. The encoded protein is CASSFASLGTAYEQYF.